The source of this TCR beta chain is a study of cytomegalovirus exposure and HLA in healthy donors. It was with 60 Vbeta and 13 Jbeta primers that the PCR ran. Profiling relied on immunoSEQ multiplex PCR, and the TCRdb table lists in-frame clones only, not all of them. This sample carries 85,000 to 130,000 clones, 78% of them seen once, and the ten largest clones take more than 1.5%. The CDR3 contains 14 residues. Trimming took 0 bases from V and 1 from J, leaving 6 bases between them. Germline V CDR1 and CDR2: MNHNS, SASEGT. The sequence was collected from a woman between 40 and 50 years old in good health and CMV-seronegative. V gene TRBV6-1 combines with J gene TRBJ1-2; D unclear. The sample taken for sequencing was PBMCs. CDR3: CASSEAYSNYGYTF. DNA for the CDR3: TGTGCCAGCAGTGAAGCCTACAGTAACTATGGCTACACCTTC.